Here is one T cell receptor beta chain with its context. The antigen is not known. These data originate in a study of OX40 agonist ivuxolimab in advanced cancers. Study summary: Given to patients was ivuxolimab, an agonistic anti-OX40 (CD134) antibody. Patients undergoing dose escalation presented with hepatocellular carcinoma, melanoma, renal cell or head and neck cancer.

Looked up from germline, CDR1 is GTSNPN and CDR2 is SVGIG (reference sequence). The CDR3 spans 11 residues. Germline trimming cut 5 bases from V and 10 bases from J; bases unmatched to any gene: 7. The protocol was immunoSEQ multiplex PCR, while the TCRdb copy is restricted to in-frame clones and leaves out a portion. The data contain about 93,000 clones, about 92% of them singletons. Study findings and constraints: Researchers report that CD8+ T cells had, on average, more expanded clones than CD4+. The study observed clonal expansion of CD4+ and CD8+ blood T cells by week 6 at 0.1 to 3.0 mg/kg.

The sequence derives from an adult with an advanced solid tumor such as melanoma, head and neck, liver or kidney cancer. The gene calls are TRBV30 and TRBJ1-1; 7 nucleotides match TRBD1. The sequenced sample was CD4+ or CD8+ T cells sorted from blood, obtained in a trial of the OX40 agonist ivuxolimab. CDR3 in amino acids: CAWDGTGVAFF. The CDR3 DNA is TGTGCCTGGGACGGCACAGGGGTAGCTTTCTTT. Supplemented by reference TRBV30 and TRBJ1-1, the full variable domain reads SQTIHQWPATLVQPVGSPLSLECTVEGTSNPNLYWYRQAAGRGLQLLFYSVGIGQISSEVPQNLSASRPQDRQFILSSKKLLLSDSGFYLCAWDGTGVAFFGQGTRLTVV.